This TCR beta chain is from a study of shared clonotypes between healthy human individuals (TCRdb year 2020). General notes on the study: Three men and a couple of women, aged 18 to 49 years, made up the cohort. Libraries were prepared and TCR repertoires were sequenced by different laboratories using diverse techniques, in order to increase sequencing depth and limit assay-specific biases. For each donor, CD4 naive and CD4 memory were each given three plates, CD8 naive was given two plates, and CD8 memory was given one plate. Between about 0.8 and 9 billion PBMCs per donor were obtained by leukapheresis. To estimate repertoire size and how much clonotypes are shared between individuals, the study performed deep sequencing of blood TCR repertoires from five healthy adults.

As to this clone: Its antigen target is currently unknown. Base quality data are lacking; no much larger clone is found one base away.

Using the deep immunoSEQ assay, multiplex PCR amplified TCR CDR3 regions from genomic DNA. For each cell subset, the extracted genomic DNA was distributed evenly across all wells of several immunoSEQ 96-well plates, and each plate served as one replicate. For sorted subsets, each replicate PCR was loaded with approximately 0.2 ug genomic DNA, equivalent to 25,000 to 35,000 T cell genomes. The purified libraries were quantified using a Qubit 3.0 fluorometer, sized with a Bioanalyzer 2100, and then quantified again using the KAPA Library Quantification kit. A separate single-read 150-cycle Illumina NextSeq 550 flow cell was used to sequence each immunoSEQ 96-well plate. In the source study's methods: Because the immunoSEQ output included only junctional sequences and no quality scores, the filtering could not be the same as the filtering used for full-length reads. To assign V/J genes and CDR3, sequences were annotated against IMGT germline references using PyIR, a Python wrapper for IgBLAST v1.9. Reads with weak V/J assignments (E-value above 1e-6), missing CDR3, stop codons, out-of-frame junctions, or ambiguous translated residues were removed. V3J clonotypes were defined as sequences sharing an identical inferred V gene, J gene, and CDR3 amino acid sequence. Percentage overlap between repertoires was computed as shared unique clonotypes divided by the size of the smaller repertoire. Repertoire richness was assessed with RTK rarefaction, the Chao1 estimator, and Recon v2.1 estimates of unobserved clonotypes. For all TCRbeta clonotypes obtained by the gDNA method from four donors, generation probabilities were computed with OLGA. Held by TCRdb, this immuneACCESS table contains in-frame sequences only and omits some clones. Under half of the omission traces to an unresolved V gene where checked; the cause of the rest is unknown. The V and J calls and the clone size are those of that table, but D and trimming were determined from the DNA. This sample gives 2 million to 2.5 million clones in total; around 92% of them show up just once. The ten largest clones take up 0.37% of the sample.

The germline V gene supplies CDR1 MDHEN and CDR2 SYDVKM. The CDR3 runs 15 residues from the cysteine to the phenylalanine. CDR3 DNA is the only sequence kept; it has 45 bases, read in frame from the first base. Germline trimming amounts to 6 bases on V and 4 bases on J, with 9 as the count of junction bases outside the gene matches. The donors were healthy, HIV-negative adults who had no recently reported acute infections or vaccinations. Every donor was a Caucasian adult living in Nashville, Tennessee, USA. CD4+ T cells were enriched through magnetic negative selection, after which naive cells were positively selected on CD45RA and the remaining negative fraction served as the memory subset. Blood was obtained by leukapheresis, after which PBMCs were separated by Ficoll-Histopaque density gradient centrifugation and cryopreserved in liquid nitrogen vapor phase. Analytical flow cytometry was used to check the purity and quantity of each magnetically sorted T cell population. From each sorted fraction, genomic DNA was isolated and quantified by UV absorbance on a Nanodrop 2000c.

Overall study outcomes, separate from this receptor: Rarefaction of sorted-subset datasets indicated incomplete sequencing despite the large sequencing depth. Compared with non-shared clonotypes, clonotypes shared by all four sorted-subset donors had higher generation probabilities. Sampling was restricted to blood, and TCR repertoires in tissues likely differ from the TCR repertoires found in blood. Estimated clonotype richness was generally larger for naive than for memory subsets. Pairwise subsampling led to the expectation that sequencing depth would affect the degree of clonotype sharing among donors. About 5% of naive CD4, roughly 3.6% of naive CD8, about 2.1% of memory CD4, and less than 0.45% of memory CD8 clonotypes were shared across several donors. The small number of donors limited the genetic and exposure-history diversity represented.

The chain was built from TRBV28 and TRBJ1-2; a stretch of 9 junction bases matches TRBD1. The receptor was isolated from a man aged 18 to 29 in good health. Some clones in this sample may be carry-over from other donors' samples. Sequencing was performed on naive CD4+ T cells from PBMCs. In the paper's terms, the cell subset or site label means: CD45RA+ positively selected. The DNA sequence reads TGTGCCAGCAGACCCACGACAGGGGGACGCTATGGCTACACCTTC. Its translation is CASRPTTGGRYGYTF.